Below, one T cell receptor beta chain is given with its context. The antigen is not known. The data stem from a study of T cell responses to AZD1222 COVID-19 vaccine. Findings and limits, study-wide: Donors, mostly white British, included more females; clonal diversity was possibly underestimated. Spike-specific TCR breadth and depth went up after people got two AZD1222 doses. It was only after the peak T cell response that any repertoires were sampled.

Second-dose groups at about 4 or about 12 weeks were pooled. Per the germline V gene, CDR1 is LGHDT and CDR2 is YNNKEL (reference sequence). Trimming stripped 5 bases from V and 7 bases from J, with 15 bases between. CDR3 length: 15 amino acids. TCRdb keeps only in-frame clones here, not all; method: immunoSEQ multiplex PCR. The sample holds fewer than 100,000 clones, around nine tenths seen once. The sample in question was peripheral blood, obtained 28 days after the second AZD1222 dose. The rearrangement links TRBV3-1 (or the pseudogene TRBV3-2) to TRBJ1-6; a weak D match, TRBD1 (5 bases). The receptor was isolated from an adult who received the AZD1222 COVID-19 vaccine. CDR3 coding DNA: TGTGCCAGCAGCAAAGGTCAGGGCACAAATTCACCCCTCCACTTT. It translates to CASSKGQGTNSPLHF.